This T cell receptor (beta chain) was identified in a study of blood T cells in healthy people across ages. Study-wide findings and caveats: Diversity was higher, and naive CD4+ cells more numerous, in long-lived donors than in aged donors. TCR beta diversity tracked closely with naive T cell percentage.

Next came a second PCR, run for about 7 to 12 cycles, which used a sample-barcoded 5' primer along with a J-beta primer mix. Each cDNA molecule, via a template-switch adaptor with 12 random nucleotides, was tagged. Sequencing yielded, for each sample, at least 3 million paired-end reads carrying CDR3. TCRdb reprocessed the 5' RACE reads with MiXCR, giving one entry per CDR3 protein. The table shows roughly 900,000 distinct CDR3 sequences, with 25% to 30% occurring only once. Trimming removed 3 bases from V and 0 bases from J, with 16 bases in between. CDR1 is SGHNT and CDR2 is YYREEE in the germline V gene (reference sequence). This CDR3 spans 17 amino acids. Worth noting for this clonotype: Its antigen is not known.

Sequencing used blood. The sequence came from a woman aged 80 or older in good health. V is TRBV5-4 and J is TRBJ1-3; TRBD1 is a possible D gene (6 bases). The CDR3 coding sequence is TGTGCCAGCAGCTCGGGGGGGCCAGGGCTCTCTGGAAACACCATATATTTT. Translated: CASSSGGPGLSGNTIYF.